This entry is about one T cell receptor beta chain. Its recognized antigen is unknown. One base away there is no much larger clone; base qualities are not given. Using the deep immunoSEQ assay, multiplex PCR amplified TCR CDR3 regions from genomic DNA. Extracted genomic DNA from each cell subset was distributed evenly across all wells of several immunoSEQ 96-well plates, and each plate was treated as a replicate. Each replicate PCR for sorted subsets received around 0.2 ug genomic DNA, equal to about 30,000 T cell genomes. Purified libraries were quantified with a Qubit 3.0 fluorometer, sized on a Bioanalyzer 2100, and re-quantified with the KAPA Library Quantification kit. Every immunoSEQ 96-well plate was sequenced on a separate single-read 150-cycle Illumina NextSeq 550 flow cell. The source study handled its data this way. Because the immunoSEQ output held only junctional sequences and lacked quality scores, the filtering could not match the filtering applied to full-length reads. Sequences were annotated with PyIR, a Python wrapper for IgBLAST v1.9, using IMGT germline references to assign V/J genes and CDR3. Any read was removed if the V/J assignment was weak (E-value above 1e-6), the CDR3 was missing, or the read contained stop codons, out-of-frame junctions, or ambiguous translated residues. V3J clonotypes were defined by identical inferred V gene, J gene, and CDR3 amino acid sequence. Percentage overlap between repertoires was computed as shared unique clonotypes divided by the size of the smaller repertoire. Repertoire richness was assessed with RTK rarefaction, the Chao1 estimator, and Recon v2.1 estimates of unobserved clonotypes. Generation probabilities were computed with OLGA for all TCRbeta clonotypes obtained by the gDNA method from several donors. This is the immuneACCESS table as TCRdb keeps it, with only in-frame sequences that have V and J called. A part of the clones is gone; compared with another copy, unresolved V genes explain less than half, and the rest is unexplained. V and J calls and clone size are given by that table; D and trimming were obtained from the DNA. This sample has about 690,000 clones in its table, and around 91% of those were observed once. Jointly, the top ten make up 34% of the sample.

The sample originates from a study of shared clonotypes between healthy human individuals (TCRdb year 2020). Regarding the complete study: A couple of women and a few men aged 18 to 49 years were included in the cohort. For each donor, CD4 naive and CD4 memory were each given three plates, CD8 naive was given two plates, and CD8 memory was given one plate. Blood TCR repertoires of roughly five healthy adults were deeply sequenced to estimate repertoire size and the extent of clonotype sharing between individuals. To increase sequencing depth and limit assay-specific biases, TCR repertoire library preparation and sequencing were carried out by different laboratories using diverse techniques. Leukapheresis yielded between about 0.94 and 10 billion PBMCs per donor.

Broader findings and caveats from the paper: Roughly 5.2% of naive CD4, more than 3% of naive CD8, approximately 2.2% of memory CD4, and around 0.42% of memory CD8 clonotypes were shared across several donors. Sampling was restricted to blood, and TCR repertoires in tissues likely differ from the TCR repertoires found in blood. Naive subsets generally had larger estimated clonotype richness than memory subsets. Pairwise subsampling led to the expectation that sequencing depth would affect the degree of clonotype sharing among donors. Incomplete sequencing was indicated by rarefaction of sorted-subset datasets, despite the large sequencing depth. The genetic and exposure-history diversity represented was limited by the small number of donors. Higher generation probabilities were observed for clonotypes shared by all four sorted-subset donors than for non-shared clonotypes.

Donors were healthy HIV-negative adults with no recently reported acute infections or vaccinations. Only Caucasian adults living in Nashville, Tennessee, USA were represented among the donors. The CD8 memory samples were a combination of magnetically selected CD45RO+ cells and CCR7-negative CD45RA+ effector memory (TemRA) cells. After blood collection by leukapheresis, PBMCs were isolated using Ficoll-Histopaque density gradient centrifugation and then cryopreserved in the vapor phase of liquid nitrogen. Analytical flow cytometry was used to check the purity and quantity of each magnetically sorted T cell population. Each sorted fraction had its genomic DNA isolated and then quantified by UV absorbance on a Nanodrop 2000c. The sample consisted of memory CD8+ T cells from PBMCs. The intended sense of this specimen's cell subset or site label: CD45RO+ cells pooled with CCR7-negative TemRA cells. This clonotype originated in a man aged 18 to 35 in good health. Some clones in this sample may be carry-over from other donors' samples.

The CDR3 region: CASSPLGPLTPRTDTQYF. The bases read TGTGCCAGCAGCCCACTGGGCCCACTTACCCCCCGCACAGATACGCAGTATTTT. The sequence links TRBV5-4 to TRBJ2-3, with the D segment identity uncertain. From the cysteine through the phenylalanine, the CDR3 covers 18 amino acids. Of the read, only the CDR3 DNA is kept; its 54 bases are in frame from base 1. CDR1 and CDR2 (SGHNT, YYREEE) derive from the germline V gene (reference sequence). Between the V and J ends, shortened by 4 bases and 1 base respectively, the junction contains 22 bases.